Following are 28 T cell receptor beta chains from one sample sequenced in a study of spatial heterogeneity in lung cancer. Broader study findings: Expanded alpha and beta TCR counts within tumors tracked tumor mutation counts.

Time point indicated: sample taken at primary tumor resection. These TCRs' antigens remain unknown. TCRdb itself ran the 5' RACE reads through MiXCR, one entry per CDR3 protein. The repertoire holds some 2,100 distinct CDR3 sequences, with about 9.8% as singletons. The sample consisted of lung tumor tissue, taken at surgery. Receptor source: a female donor with early-stage non-small cell lung cancer.

This clonotype is medium-sized (0.01 to 0.1%) by share. The chain recombines TRBV7-2 with TRBJ2-2; tentatively, D is TRBD1 (7 bases). Germline V gene lookup returns CDR1 SGHTA and CDR2 FQGNSA. V was pared by 3 bases and J by 6 bases, with 17 bases between. The length of the CDR3 is 16 residues. The CDR3, as DNA: TGTGCCAGCAGCTTTTTCTCGGGACAGCGGGCCGGGGAGCTGTTTTTT. Its protein is CASSFFSGQRAGELFF.

This clonotype is medium-sized by share. The chain joins TRBV25-1 to TRBJ1-2, with TRBD1 identical over 9 bases. After removal of 4 bases from V and 6 bases from J, the junction contained 6 bases not matched to a gene. This CDR3 region has 14 residues. Germline assignment: CDR1 MGHDK and CDR2 SYGVNS. The CDR3 coding sequence is TGTGCCAGCAGTGCCGGGACAGGGACGGATGGCTACACCTTC. Its translation: CASSAGTGTDGYTF.

Within the sample, this clonotype is large. This chain connects TRBV7-3 to TRBJ2-5; possibly TRBD2 for D (6 bases). V lost 2 bases and J 5 bases, leaving 15 bases between the germline ends. This CDR3 is built from 15 residues. CDR1 and CDR2 (germline): SGHTA, FQGTGA. The CDR3 loop reads CASSLLGEAGETQYF. CDR3 DNA sequence: TGTGCCAGCAGCTTATTGGGGGAGGCTGGGGAGACCCAGTACTTC.

By its share, this clonotype is medium-sized. The gene calls are TRBV27 and TRBJ1-2; the D is unclear. The CDR3 is 14 residues long. V lost 2 bases and J lost 3, with 10 bases in between. CDR1 and CDR2 from the germline V gene are MNHEY and SMNVEV (reference sequence). CDR3 residues: CASSLEGGYYGYTF. The CDR3 nucleotides read TGTGCCAGCAGTTTAGAGGGCGGATACTATGGCTACACCTTC.

This clonotype is deemed medium-sized. This sequence joins TRBV7-9 and TRBJ2-3, with 12 bases fitting TRBD2. Unmatched junction bases numbered 11, after V lost 5 bases and J lost 2 bases. The CDR3 is 18 amino acids. Germline CDR1 is SEHNR and CDR2 is FQNEAQ (reference sequence). The CDR3 nucleotides read TGTGCCAGCAGCGCGCAAAGACTAGCGGGAGCCCCCACAGATACGCAGTATTTT. Translated, it gives CASSAQRLAGAPTDTQYF.

In its sample, this clonotype ranks as medium-sized (0.01 to 0.1%). V and J are TRBV5-1 and TRBJ2-1, with TRBD1 identical over 10 bases. Germline CDR1 SGHRS, CDR2 YFSETQ. The CDR3 runs to 15 residues. With V trimmed by 5 bases and J by 3 bases, 5 bases remained unmatched. The CDR3: CASRPGTGVYNEQFF. The CDR3 bases are TGCGCCAGCAGGCCCGGGACAGGGGTCTACAATGAGCAGTTCTTC. Complete variable domain (other parts from reference TRBV5-1 and TRBJ2-1): KAGVTQTPRYLIKTRGQQVTLSCSPISGHRSVSWYQQTPGQGLQFLFEYFSETQRNKGNFPGRFSGRQFSNSRSEMNVSTLELGDSALYLCASRPGTGVYNEQFFGPGTRLTVL.

This clonotype is labeled medium-sized. The CDR3 here is CSANPGLVTDTQYF. CDR3 nucleotide sequence: TGCAGTGCAAATCCGGGACTAGTCACAGATACGCAGTATTTT. V gene TRBV20-1 combines with J gene TRBJ2-3; 8 nucleotides line up with TRBD2. CDR1 DFQATT and CDR2 SNEGSKA come from the germline V gene (reference sequence). Losses at the gene ends were 6 bases for V and 2 bases for J; bases not matched to a gene: 7. The CDR3 spans 14 residues.

By share, this clonotype counts as medium-sized. The chain has TRBV11-2 and TRBJ2-7; tentatively, D is TRBD1 (6 bases). The CDR3 covers 15 residues. CDR1 is SGHAT and CDR2 is FQNNGV in the germline V gene. Trimming left V 1 base short and J 3 bases short, with 13 bases between. CDR3 loop: CASSLGGRGRYEQYF. The CDR3 nucleotides are TGTGCCAGCAGCTTAGGAGGCAGGGGACGCTACGAGCAGTACTTC.

The sample holds a few counts of this clonotype. The genes are TRBV28 and TRBJ1-5; unclear D gene. Per germline, CDR1 MDHEN and CDR2 SYDVKM. V lost 6 bases and J lost 2, with 11 bases in between. The CDR3 runs to 14 residues. The CDR3 coding sequence is TGTGCCAGCAGGCGTACAGCGCGCAATCAGCCCCAGCATTTT. Translated, it gives CASRRTARNQPQHF.

This clonotype is labeled medium-sized (0.01 to 0.1%). The J gene is TRBJ2-6, the V gene TRBV5-1, with TRBD1 matching 7 bases. V was clipped by 4 bases and J by 0 bases; unmatched bases: 7. CDR1 is SGHRS and CDR2 is YFSETQ in the germline V gene. The CDR3 length is 17 residues. The CDR3 DNA reads TGCGCCAGCAGCCCCAGACAGGGAACCTCTGGGGCCAACGTCCTGACTTTC. Translated: CASSPRQGTSGANVLTF.

A few counts support this clonotype. The rearrangement links TRBV7-2 to TRBJ2-7, with D perhaps matching TRBD1 (6 bases). V lost 5 bases and J lost 6, with 14 bases in between. Germline V lookup: CDR1 SGHTA, CDR2 FQGNSA. The CDR3 is 13 amino acids. Here the CDR3 DNA reads TGTGCCAGCAGCACCGGACAGTTGGGCGAGCAGTACTTC. It is translated as CASSTGQLGEQYF.

By sample share, this clonotype is medium-sized. The chain combines TRBV5-1 with TRBJ2-1; no clear D gene. The V end was cut by 0 bases, the J end by 0 bases, with 10 bases between. From germline, CDR1 is SGHRS and CDR2 YFSETQ. This CDR3 is 16 amino acids long. The CDR3 DNA reads TGCGCCAGCAGCTTGGTTCTGGGTAGCTCCTACAATGAGCAGTTCTTC. Amino acids: CASSLVLGSSYNEQFF.

This clonotype is medium-sized in the sample. The rearrangement uses TRBV20-1 and TRBJ2-2, with D possibly matching TRBD1 (6 bases). The V end was cut by 1 base, the J end by 2 bases, with 8 bases between. The CDR3 covers 14 residues. Per germline, CDR1 DFQATT and CDR2 SNEGSKA (reference sequence). The CDR3 coding sequence is TGCAGTGCTAGAGGCAGGGGCAACACCGGGGAGCTGTTTTTT. It encodes CSARGRGNTGELFF.

Sample share makes this clonotype medium-sized. The chain combines TRBV3-1 with TRBJ1-2; D not certain. From germline, CDR1 is LGHDT and CDR2 YNNKEL (reference sequence). Trimming removed 3 bases at V and 7 bases at J, with 15 bases between. This CDR3 is 14 amino acids long. CDR3 DNA sequence: TGTGCCAGCAGCCAGTCTTCCAAGGAAAGTGGCTACACCTTC. It specifies CASSQSSKESGYTF.

This clonotype is judged medium-sized. The chain couples TRBV6-5 to TRBJ2-1; D might be TRBD2 (5 bases). Trimming pared 0 bases from V and 9 bases from J, leaving 18 bases between. This CDR3 has 16 residues. CDR1 is MNHEY, CDR2 SVGAGI, per germline. The CDR3, as DNA: TGTGCCAGCAGTTACTCTGGGAGTATCCTCACAATTGAGCAGTTCTTC. Translation: CASSYSGSILTIEQFF.

In this sample, this clonotype is medium-sized. The junction departs from germline at one end; a sequencing error may be responsible. The chain carries TRBV7-9 and TRBJ2-3; the D call may be TRBD1 or TRBD2 (5 bases each). The CDR3 covers 13 residues. Germline V lookup: CDR1 SEHNR, CDR2 FQNEAQ (reference sequence). The CDR3, as DNA: TGTGCCAGCAGCTTAGGCTCAGAAGGGGAGCGACATTTT. This translates into CASSLGSEGERHF.

By share, this clonotype ranks as medium-sized. The V call is TRBV3-1, the J call TRBJ1-2, with D unresolved. Germline V gene data show CDR1 as LGHDT and CDR2 as YNNKEL (reference sequence). The CDR3 runs to 13 residues. V was pared by 3 bases and J by 4 bases, with 9 bases between. CDR3 sequence: CASSQGSGYGYTF. In nucleotides, the CDR3 is TGTGCCAGCAGCCAGGGGTCGGGCTATGGCTACACCTTC.

The rearrangement joins TRBV3-1 to TRBJ2-5, with D tentatively TRBD1 (7 bases). Germline-derived CDR1 and CDR2 are LGHDT and YNNKEL (reference sequence). The CDR3 runs 17 residues. V was trimmed by 4 bases and J by 1 base, leaving 19 bases between them. The CDR3 DNA reads as TGTGCCAGCAGCCGACGGCCAGGGGGGAGAGGCCAAGAGACCCAGTACTTC. The encoded protein is CASSRRPGGRGQETQYF.

By share of the sample, this clonotype is medium-sized (0.01 to 0.1%). The chain couples TRBV19 to TRBJ1-5; the D is unclear. The CDR3 is 11 amino acids. Germline CDR1 LNHDA, CDR2 SQIVND (reference sequence). The ends were cut back, 6 bases at V and 9 bases at J, with 9 bases in the middle. This CDR3 reads CASSGRGPQHF. The DNA of the CDR3 is TGTGCCAGTAGCGGCCGTGGGCCCCAGCATTTT.

This clonotype is classed as medium-sized. The V call is TRBV5-4, the J call TRBJ2-3; D is perhaps TRBD1 (6 bases). The CDR3 runs to 15 residues. V lost 4 bases, J lost 2 bases, and 14 bases lay in between. Germline V CDR1 and CDR2: SGHNT, YYREEE (reference sequence). The CDR3 spells CASSQLDSYTDTQYF. The CDR3, as DNA: TGTGCCAGCAGCCAATTGGACAGCTACACAGATACGCAGTATTTT. The full variable domain, with the rest looked up from reference TRBV5-4 and TRBJ2-3, is ETGVTQSPTHLIKTRGQQVTLRCSSQSGHNTVSWYQQALGQGPQFIFQYYREEENGRGNFPPRFSGLQFPNYSSELNVNALELDDSALYLCASSQLDSYTDTQYFGPGTRLTVL.

This clonotype ranks as medium-sized (0.01 to 0.1%). The chain recombines TRBV20-1 with TRBJ2-5; D tentatively reads TRBD1 or TRBD2 (5 bases each). There are 15 residues in the CDR3. Trimming took 0 bases from V and 4 from J, leaving 15 bases between them. Germline V gene data show CDR1 as DFQATT and CDR2 as SNEGSKA (reference sequence). The CDR3 spells CSARDTGRGVETQYF. As DNA, the CDR3 is TGCAGTGCTAGAGATACGGGGCGAGGTGTAGAGACCCAGTACTTC.

This clonotype is medium-sized in the sample. The chain combines TRBV7-3 with TRBJ2-3; a weak D match, TRBD1 (7 bases). Germline lookup yields CDR1 SGHTA and CDR2 FQGTGA. The CDR3 length is 14 residues. Trimming cost V 2 bases and J 5 bases, with 11 bases left between them. The CDR3 nucleotides read TGTGCCAGCAGCTTACAGGGGGGTAGAGATACGCAGTATTTT. Its protein product is CASSLQGGRDTQYF.

By share, this clonotype ranks as medium-sized (0.01 to 0.1%). The chain couples TRBV20-1 to TRBJ2-5; TRBD2 agrees at 12 bases. Unmatched junction bases numbered 8, after V lost 3 bases and J lost 3 bases. The CDR3 runs to 16 residues. Per germline, CDR1 DFQATT and CDR2 SNEGSKA (reference sequence). Written as DNA, the CDR3 is TGCAGTGCTAGGATACTAGCGGGAGGTTTGAAAGAGACCCAGTACTTC. Protein product: CSARILAGGLKETQYF.

This clonotype was observed a handful of times. J is TRBJ2-1 and V is TRBV7-2; TRBD2 agrees at 9 bases. J lost 2 bases, V lost 5 bases, and 4 bases had no gene match. The CDR3 has 15 residues. Germline V CDR1 and CDR2: SGHTA, FQGNSA. CDR3: CASSRTSVTYNEQFF. The DNA of the CDR3 is TGTGCCAGCAGCCGGACTAGCGTGACCTACAATGAGCAGTTCTTC.

Sample share makes this clonotype medium-sized. This chain links TRBV5-1 with TRBJ1-2; maybe TRBD1 (6 bases). Germline CDR1 reads SGHRS; CDR2 reads YFSETQ. V was cut by 4 bases and J by 8 bases, with 12 bases left in between. The CDR3 extends over 12 amino acids. The CDR3 is CASSQDSEGYTF. CDR3 nucleotide sequence: TGCGCCAGCAGCCAGGACAGCGAAGGCTACACCTTC.

This clonotype is labeled as medium-sized. The J gene is TRBJ2-7, the V gene TRBV11-2, with 13 bases matching TRBD2. Germline V gene lookup returns CDR1 SGHAT and CDR2 FQNNGV. The trim removed 5 bases at V and 5 bases at J, leaving 9 bases unmatched. The CDR3 is 16 residues long. The CDR3 reads CASSPAGTSGINEQYF. The CDR3 DNA reads as TGTGCCAGCAGCCCCGCCGGGACTAGCGGGATCAACGAGCAGTACTTC.

This clonotype was counted a few times. V and J are TRBV30 and TRBJ1-5; 8 nucleotides agree with TRBD1. This CDR3 spans 15 amino acids. CDR1 and CDR2 (germline): GTSNPN, SVGIG (reference sequence). V shed 3 bases, J shed 1 base, and the junction held 5 bases outside the gene matches. CDR3 sequence (DNA): TGTGCCTGGAGCGGGACAGGTAGGAGCAATCAGCCCCAGCATTTT. Protein sequence: CAWSGTGRSNQPQHF.

On this clonotype itself: This may be a read error, as it is one base from a much larger clone. The V and J genes are TRBV2 and TRBJ2-3; D possibly corresponds to TRBD2 (6 bases). V lost 4 bases and J lost 5, with 7 bases in between. This CDR3 contains 12 residues. Per germline, CDR1 SNHLY and CDR2 FYNNEI. CDR3 sequence reads: CASSAGVDTQYF. CDR3 coding DNA: TGTGCCAGCAGTGCGGGAGTAGATACGCAGTATTTT.